These 9 T cell receptor beta chains were sequenced from one sample in a study of T cells in Graves' hyperthyroidism and ophthalmopathy. RNA transcripts were the template for amplifying TCR beta CDR3 regions. In the first-round RT-PCR of the TCR CDR3, the HTBI primer set was used. One entry per CDR3 protein, called by TCRdb with MiXCR from the multiplex PCR reads. The repertoire includes under 350,000 distinct CDR3 sequences, roughly 23% of them detected once, and about 50% sits in the top ten. The sequencing sample was made of blood. These receptors were taken from a woman aged 45-65 years with Graves' hyperthyroidism.

This clonotype appeared many times. The rearrangement links TRBV11-2 to TRBJ2-1, with 7 bases aligning to TRBD2. Germline CDR1 and CDR2: SGHAT and FQNNGV. After removal of 4 bases from V and 0 bases from J, the junction contained 9 bases not matched to a gene. The CDR3 sequence is 17 residues long. The CDR3 bases are TGTGCCAGCAGCTCCTTAGGGCGGGGGTACTCCTACAATGAGCAGTTCTTC. Amino acids: CASSSLGRGYSYNEQFF. Supplemented by reference TRBV11-2 and TRBJ2-1, the full variable domain reads EAGVAQSPRYKIIEKRQSVAFWCNPISGHATLYWYQQILGQGPKLLIQFQNNGVVDDSQLPKDRFSAERLKGVDSTLKIQPAKLEDSAVYLCASSSLGRGYSYNEQFFGPGTRLTVL.

This clonotype was detected many times. The chain has TRBV3-1 and TRBJ2-3; 11 bases fit TRBD2. Per germline, CDR1 LGHDT and CDR2 YNNKEL (reference sequence). This CDR3 has 16 amino acids. J was trimmed by 0 bases and V by 4 bases; bases with no gene match: 3. The CDR3 nucleotides are TGTGCCAGCAGCCGTCGGACTAGCGGGAGCACAGATACGCAGTATTTT. It codes for CASSRRTSGSTDTQYF.

Concerning this clonotype: A read error likely explains this, since a far larger clone differs by one base. The chain recombines TRBV2 with TRBJ2-2, with unresolved D. V was clipped by 9 bases and J by 6 bases, with 11 bases between them. This CDR3 has 12 amino acids. The germline V gene has CDR1 SNHLY and CDR2 FYNNEI. CDR3 in DNA: TGTGCCAGTAGTTCCAACGCCGGGGAGCTGTTTTTT. Protein: CASSSNAGELFF. Based on the CDR3 plus reference TRBV2 and TRBJ2-2, the full variable domain is EPEVTQTPSHQVTQMGQEVILRCVPISNHLYFYWYRQILGQKVEFLVSFYNNEISEKSEIFDDQFSVERPDGSNFTLKIRSTKLEDSAMYFCASSSNAGELFFGEGSRLTVL.

V gene TRBV5-6 combines with J gene TRBJ1-6; possible D gene TRBD1, 6 bases. V was cut by 2 bases and J by 10 bases, with 13 bases left in between. Germline lookup yields CDR1 SGHDT and CDR2 YYEEEE. This CDR3 has 14 amino acids. The DNA of the CDR3 is TGTGCCAGCAGCTTTGACAGGACTAGGTCACCCCTCCACTTT. Its protein is CASSFDRTRSPLHF.

This clonotype has a count of ten or more. This CDR3 is CASSPGPLYNEQFF. Written as DNA, the CDR3 is TGTGCCAGCAGCCCGGGTCCCCTATACAATGAGCAGTTCTTC. The chain couples TRBV5-6 to TRBJ2-1; D is uncertain. Germline CDR1 is SGHDT and CDR2 is YYEEEE. V lost 4 bases and J lost 4, with 12 bases in between. This CDR3 spans 14 amino acids.

This rearrangement joins TRBV11-2 to TRBJ2-1, with D possibly being TRBD2 (5 bases). Germline-derived CDR1 and CDR2 are SGHAT and FQNNGV. Trimming removed 3 bases at V and 10 bases at J, with 10 bases between. CDR3 length: 12 amino acids. The CDR3: CASSFSEAEQFF. For the CDR3, the DNA is TGTGCCAGCAGCTTCTCGGAGGCGGAGCAGTTCTTC.

This clonotype was counted between two and nine times. J is TRBJ2-2 and V is TRBV2; D remains unclear. Germline lookup yields CDR1 SNHLY and CDR2 FYNNEI. This CDR3 comprises 13 residues. V lost 3 bases and J lost 6, with 8 bases in between. The chain's CDR3 is CASSEPLAGELFF. The CDR3 DNA sequence: TGTGCCAGCAGTGAGCCTTTGGCCGGGGAGCTGTTTTTT.

The chain uses TRBV12-3 or TRBV12-4 and TRBJ2-5; D not resolved. The end of the DNA is better explained by TRBJ2-1, so the J call may be wrong. The CDR3 is 13 residues long. The CDR3 is CASTGSQRETQFF. The CDR3 DNA reads as TGTGCCAGCACGGGCAGTCAACGAGAGACCCAGTTCTTC.

This clonotype was counted between two and nine times. This chain uses TRBV7-2 with TRBJ2-7; perhaps TRBD2 as D (6 bases). There are 13 residues in the CDR3. Trimming pared 7 bases from V and 2 bases from J, leaving 12 bases between. Germline CDR1 and CDR2: SGHTA and FQGNSA. CDR3 sequence (DNA): TGTGCCAGCACCCACGGGGGTGCCTACGAGCAGTACTTC. Protein product: CASTHGGAYEQYF.